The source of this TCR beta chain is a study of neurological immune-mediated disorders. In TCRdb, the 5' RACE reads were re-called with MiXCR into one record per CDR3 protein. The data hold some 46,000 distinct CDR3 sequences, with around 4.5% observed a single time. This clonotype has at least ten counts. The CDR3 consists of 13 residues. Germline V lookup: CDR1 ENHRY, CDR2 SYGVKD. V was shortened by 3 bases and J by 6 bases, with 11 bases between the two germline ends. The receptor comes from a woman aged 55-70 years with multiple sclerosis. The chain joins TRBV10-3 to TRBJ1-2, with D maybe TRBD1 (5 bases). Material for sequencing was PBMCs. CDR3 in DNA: TGTGCCATCAGTGATCGACAGAGCAATGGCTACACCTTC. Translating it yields CAISDRQSNGYTF.